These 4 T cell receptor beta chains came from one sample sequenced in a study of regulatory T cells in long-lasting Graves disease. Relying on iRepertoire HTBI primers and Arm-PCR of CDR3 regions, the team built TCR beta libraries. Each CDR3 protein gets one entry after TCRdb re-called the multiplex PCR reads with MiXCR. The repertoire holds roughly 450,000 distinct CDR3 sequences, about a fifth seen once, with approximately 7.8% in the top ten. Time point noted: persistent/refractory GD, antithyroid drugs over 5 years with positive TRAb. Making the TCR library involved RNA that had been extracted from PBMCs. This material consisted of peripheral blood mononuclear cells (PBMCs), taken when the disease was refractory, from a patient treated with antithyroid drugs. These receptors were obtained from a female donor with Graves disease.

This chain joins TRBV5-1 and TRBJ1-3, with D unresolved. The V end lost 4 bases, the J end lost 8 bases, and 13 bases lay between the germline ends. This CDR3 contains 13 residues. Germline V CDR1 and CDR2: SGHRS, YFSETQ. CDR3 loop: CASSRTAGDTIYF. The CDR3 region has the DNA TGCGCCAGCAGCAGGACCGCTGGGGACACCATATATTTT.

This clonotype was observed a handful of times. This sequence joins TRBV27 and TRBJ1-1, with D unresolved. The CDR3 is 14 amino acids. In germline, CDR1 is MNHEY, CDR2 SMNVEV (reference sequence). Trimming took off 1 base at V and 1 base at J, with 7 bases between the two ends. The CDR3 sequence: CASSLFPENTEAFF. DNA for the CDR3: TGTGCCAGCAGTTTATTTCCGGAGAACACTGAAGCTTTCTTT.

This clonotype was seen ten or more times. The CDR3 loop is CASSQEILAGASYEQYF. The CDR3 DNA is TGTGCCAGCAGCCAAGAAATCTTGGCGGGAGCCTCCTACGAGCAGTACTTC. The chain joins TRBV3-1 to TRBJ2-7, with TRBD2 identical over 7 bases. V lost 0 bases to trimming and J lost 0 bases; unmatched junction nucleotides: 8. Per the germline V gene, CDR1 is LGHDT and CDR2 is YNNKEL (reference sequence). The CDR3 sequence is 17 residues long.

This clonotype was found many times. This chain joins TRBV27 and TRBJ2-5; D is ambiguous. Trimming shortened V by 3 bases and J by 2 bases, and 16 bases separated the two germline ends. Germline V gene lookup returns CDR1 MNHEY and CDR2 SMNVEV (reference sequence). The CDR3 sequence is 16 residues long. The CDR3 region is CASSLLNPRGQETQYF. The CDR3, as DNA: TGTGCCAGCAGTTTGCTCAATCCCAGAGGACAAGAGACCCAGTACTTC.